One sample yielded the 27 T cell receptor beta chains listed below, sequenced in a study of blood T cell repertoires in COVID-19. Here immunoSEQ multiplex PCR was the method, and the copy in TCRdb shows in-frame clones only, minus some. The sample yields around 200,000 clones, roughly 86% seen once. Material: peripheral blood. These TCRs come from a middle-aged man with active or convalescent COVID-19.

The genes are TRBV5-5 and TRBJ2-1; D not resolved. Germline V gene lookup returns CDR1 SGHKS and CDR2 YYEKEE (reference sequence). The ends were cut back, 0 bases at V and 2 bases at J, with 12 bases in the middle. The CDR3 is 16 amino acids. DNA for the CDR3: TGTGCCAGCAGCTTGGCCATACAGACAACCTACAATGAGCAGTTCTTC. It encodes CASSLAIQTTYNEQFF.

The chain is built from TRBV5-4 and TRBJ2-1, with a possible D match to TRBD2 (5 bases). This CDR3 comprises 16 residues. The V gene's germline CDR1 is SGHNT and CDR2 YYREEE (reference sequence). Trimming removed 0 bases at V and 0 bases at J, with 10 bases between. CDR3 sequence (DNA): TGTGCCAGCAGCTTGGGGCCGGGGAGCTCCTACAATGAGCAGTTCTTC. Translation: CASSLGPGSSYNEQFF.

The genes are TRBV6-6 and TRBJ1-4; TRBD1 matches 8 bases. CDR1 and CDR2 (germline): MNHNY, SVGAGI (reference sequence). Trimming at V came to 0 bases and at J to 6 bases, leaving 3 bases not matched to a gene. CDR3 length equals 15 residues. CDR3: CASSYSDRDYEKLFF. In DNA form, the CDR3 reads TGTGCCAGCAGTTACTCGGACAGGGACTATGAAAAACTGTTTTTT.

The rearrangement uses TRBV28 and TRBJ1-2, with D unclear. The CDR3 covers 14 residues. Germline V gene data show CDR1 as MDHEN and CDR2 as SYDVKM. Trimming removed 2 bases at V and 6 bases at J, with 13 bases between. The CDR3 nucleotides are TGTGCCAGCAGTTTAACCCGCGGATCCCATGGCTACACCTTC. Translating it yields CASSLTRGSHGYTF.

This clone was detected only a few times. The chain employs TRBV28 and TRBJ1-1; the match to TRBD1 covers 7 bases. Trimming removed 6 bases from V and 9 bases from J; junction bases left unmatched: 13. This CDR3 comprises 14 residues. Germline CDR1 MDHEN, CDR2 SYDVKM. This chain's CDR3 is CASRGPTGAPKAFF. The CDR3 region has the DNA TGTGCCAGCAGAGGCCCAACAGGGGCCCCCAAAGCTTTCTTT.

In its sample, this clone was seen once. The chain employs TRBV19 and TRBJ1-5, with TRBD1 matching over 9 bases. The germline V gene encodes CDR1 LNHDA and CDR2 SQIVND (reference sequence). The ends lost 5 bases at V and 4 bases at J; junction bases unmatched: 9. The CDR3 has 16 amino acids. DNA for the CDR3: TGTGCCAGTAGTCCAAGGGGACAGGGTTTAAATCAGCCCCAGCATTTT. Translation gives CASSPRGQGLNQPQHF.

The rearrangement joins TRBV7-8 to TRBJ1-3; D might be TRBD1 (6 bases). V was trimmed by 1 base and J by 3 bases, leaving 19 bases between them. The CDR3 runs to 18 residues. The V gene's germline CDR1 is SGHVS and CDR2 FQNEAQ. The CDR3 loop is CASSLEKRSRGFGNTIYF. CDR3 nucleotides: TGTGCCAGCAGCTTAGAGAAAAGATCCAGGGGTTTTGGAAACACCATATATTTT.

V usage is TRBV6-1 and J usage is TRBJ2-3, with D perhaps matching TRBD2 (5 bases). From germline, CDR1 is MNHNS and CDR2 SASEGT. CDR3 length: 15 amino acids. Between the trimmed V and J ends, which lost 3 bases and 3 bases, there was a span of 13 bases. Here the CDR3 DNA reads TGTGCCAGCAGTGAGGGTGCAGCGGAAACAGATACGCAGTATTTT. Translation gives CASSEGAAETDTQYF.

The CDR3 region has the DNA TGTGCCAGCAGCGTAGAGCAGGATTCCTCTGGAAACACCATATATTTT. It encodes CASSVEQDSSGNTIYF. This rearrangement joins TRBV9 to TRBJ1-3; D uncertain. The V end lost 0 bases, the J end lost 0 bases, and 10 bases lay between the germline ends. There are 16 residues in the CDR3. Germline V gives CDR1 SGDLS, CDR2 YYNGEE. Variable domain in full (rest from reference TRBV9 and TRBJ1-3): DSGVTQTPKHLITATGQRVTLRCSPRSGDLSVYWYQQSLDQGLQFLIQYYNGEERAKGNILERFSAQQFPDLHSELNLSSLELGDSALYFCASSVEQDSSGNTIYFGEGSWLTVV.

The rearrangement joins TRBV7-9 to TRBJ1-3; D is ambiguous. In germline, CDR1 is SEHNR, CDR2 FQNEAQ (reference sequence). The CDR3 is made up of 16 amino acids. Trimming shortened V by 0 bases and J by 3 bases, and 12 bases separated the two germline ends. The CDR3 DNA follows: TGTGCCAGCAGCTTAGCCTCTCGGGGTATTGGAAACACCATATATTTT. Protein sequence: CASSLASRGIGNTIYF.

The rearrangement uses TRBV6-6 and TRBJ2-2; 9 bases line up with TRBD2. CDR1 is MNHNY, CDR2 SVGAGI, per germline (reference sequence). V gave up 2 bases and J gave up 3 bases; unmatched junction bases: 4. The length of the CDR3 is 16 residues. In nucleotides, the CDR3 is TGTGCCAGCAGTTACCGGCGGGGGGGCGACACCGGGGAGCTGTTTTTT. Its translation is CASSYRRGGDTGELFF.

The CDR3 loop is CASSVGSSGTDTQYF. DNA of the CDR3: TGTGCCAGCAGCGTAGGGAGTAGCGGCACAGATACGCAGTATTTT. J is TRBJ2-3 and V is TRBV9; D may be TRBD2 (5 bases). V was clipped by 0 bases and J by 1 base, with 9 bases between them. CDR1 SGDLS and CDR2 YYNGEE come from the germline V gene. This CDR3 region has 15 residues.

The chain links TRBV11-2 to TRBJ2-7, with TRBD1 matching over 8 bases. The CDR3 extends over 15 amino acids. J was trimmed by 5 bases and V by 5 bases; bases with no gene match: 11. Germline assignment: CDR1 SGHAT and CDR2 FQNNGV. CDR3: CASSQGAGGGNEQYF. The CDR3 nucleotides are TGTGCCAGCAGCCAGGGGGCAGGGGGCGGGAACGAGCAGTACTTC.

This clone was observed once. The chain couples TRBV9 to TRBJ2-3, with D possibly being TRBD2 (6 bases). Germline-derived CDR1 and CDR2 are SGDLS and YYNGEE. V gave up 4 bases and J gave up 1 base, with 13 bases separating them. This CDR3 has 15 residues. This chain's CDR3 is CASSTRDWRTDTQYF. CDR3 sequence (DNA): TGTGCCAGCAGCACCCGGGACTGGCGCACAGATACGCAGTATTTT.

The chain couples TRBV28 to TRBJ2-2; unclear D gene. CDR3 length: 12 amino acids. V shed 8 bases and J shed 1 base, with 5 bases lying between them. Looked up from germline, CDR1 is MDHEN and CDR2 is SYDVKM. CDR3 DNA: TGTGCCAGCTCAGAGAACACCGGGGAGCTGTTTTTT. Residues: CASSENTGELFF.

The rearrangement uses TRBV6-5 and TRBJ1-2; TRBD1 matches at 7 bases. The V gene's germline CDR1 is MNHEY and CDR2 SVGAGI. The CDR3 has 15 amino acids. The trim removed 4 bases at V and 6 bases at J, leaving 11 bases unmatched. The CDR3 DNA is TGTGCCAGCAGTTCCCGCAGAACAGGGGCAGATGGCTACACCTTC. Encoded protein: CASSSRRTGADGYTF.

This sequence joins TRBV28 and TRBJ1-2; TRBD1 agrees at 10 bases. Germline lookup yields CDR1 MDHEN and CDR2 SYDVKM. Trimming cost V 3 bases and J 8 bases; bases outside gene matches: 3. CDR3 length equals 13 residues. In DNA, the CDR3 is TGTGCCAGCAGTTTTGGGACAGGGGTCGGCTACACCTTC. Its translation is CASSFGTGVGYTF.

The genes are TRBV18 and TRBJ1-2, with TRBD1 identical over 8 bases. Per the germline V gene, CDR1 is KGHSH and CDR2 is LQKENI. The CDR3 runs 15 residues. V trimming: 6 bases; J trimming: 8 bases; junction bases outside the gene matches: 14. The CDR3 region has the DNA TGTGCCAGCTCGGGACAGACAGGGGAAACGAGCGGCTACACCTTC. Translated, it gives CASSGQTGETSGYTF.

This clone appeared a few times. The genes are TRBV7-2 and TRBJ1-5, with 7 nucleotides matching TRBD1. The CDR3 sequence is 14 residues long. The germline V gene encodes CDR1 SGHTA and CDR2 FQGNSA. The J segment lost 1 base and the V segment lost 4 bases, leaving 1 base of the junction unmatched. CDR3 protein: CASSSGQSNQPQHF. DNA of the CDR3: TGTGCCAGCAGCTCGGGACAGAGCAATCAGCCCCAGCATTTT.

The J gene is TRBJ2-5, the V gene TRBV5-1; tentatively, D is TRBD2 (6 bases). The V gene's germline CDR1 is SGHRS and CDR2 YFSETQ. The CDR3 loop spans 16 amino acids. With 1 base removed from V and 4 bases from J, the gap between germline ends came to 17 bases. CDR3 region: CASSLTGTVAGETQYF. The DNA for the CDR3 is TGCGCCAGCAGCTTGACGGGGACTGTTGCGGGAGAGACCCAGTACTTC.

The rearrangement joins TRBV2 to TRBJ2-1, with 9 bases identical to TRBD2. Trimming at V came to 5 bases and at J to 0 bases, leaving 2 bases not matched to a gene. Germline V gene sequence: CDR1 SNHLY, CDR2 FYNNEI. The CDR3 sequence is 15 residues long. The CDR3 loop reads CASSLAGASYNEQFF. DNA for the CDR3: TGTGCCAGCAGTTTAGCGGGGGCCTCCTACAATGAGCAGTTCTTC. The full variable domain, rest sourced from reference TRBV2 and TRBJ2-1, is EPEVTQTPSHQVTQMGQEVILRCVPISNHLYFYWYRQILGQKVEFLVSFYNNEISEKSEIFDDQFSVERPDGSNFTLKIRSTKLEDSAMYFCASSLAGASYNEQFFGPGTRLTVL.

This chain's CDR3 is CATSEGHTIYF. Written as DNA, the CDR3 is TGTGCCACCAGTGAGGGGCACACCATATATTTT. The chain employs TRBV24-1 and TRBJ1-3, with D tentatively TRBD1 (5 bases). The germline V gene has CDR1 KGHDR and CDR2 SFDVKD. The CDR3 consists of 11 residues. Between the trimmed V and J ends, which lost 4 bases and 8 bases, there was a span of 5 bases.

V is TRBV29-1 and J is TRBJ2-7; 7 nucleotides align to TRBD1. Germline values: CDR1 SQVTM, CDR2 ANQGSEA. CDR3 length: 14 residues. V gave up 7 bases and J gave up 1 base; unmatched junction bases: 10. CDR3 residues: CSAAPRDRSYEQYF. The CDR3, as DNA: TGCAGCGCCGCTCCCCGGGACAGATCCTACGAGCAGTACTTC.

V gene TRBV4-1 combines with J gene TRBJ1-3; 7 positions agree with TRBD1. J gave up 3 bases and V 3 bases, and 11 bases lay outside the gene matches. Germline lookup yields CDR1 MGHRA and CDR2 YSYEKL. The CDR3 runs 17 residues. CDR3 DNA: TGCGCCAGCAGCCAGAGGGACAGTCGGCTAATTGGAAACACCATATATTTT. Amino acid sequence: CASSQRDSRLIGNTIYF.

This clone was counted a single time. The V call is TRBV6-5, the J call TRBJ1-2, with D unclear. The germline gives CDR1 MNHEY, CDR2 SVGAGI. The CDR3 length is 12 residues. V was cut by 8 bases and J by 8 bases, with 15 bases left in between. In DNA form, the CDR3 reads TGTGCCAGCGGCGGGCCTCCAGCAGGCTACACCTTC. It yields the protein CASGGPPAGYTF.

The sample holds one count of this clone. The CDR3 DNA reads as TGTGCCAGCAGCGTGAACACTGAAGCTTTCTTT. Residues: CASSVNTEAFF. This sequence joins TRBV6-6 and TRBJ1-1; no clear D gene. Germline V CDR1 and CDR2: MNHNY, SVGAGI (reference sequence). Trimming stripped 6 bases from V and 0 bases from J, with 2 bases between. The CDR3 has 11 amino acids.

The chain recombines TRBV5-5 with TRBJ1-3, with 8 bases that match TRBD1. The V gene's germline CDR1 is SGHKS and CDR2 YYEKEE (reference sequence). CDR3 size: 18 residues. The junction had 10 bases not matched to a gene; V was cut back by 2 bases and J by 0 bases. CDR3 nucleotide sequence: TGTGCCAGCAGCTTTACCGGGACAGGCCCTTCCTCTGGAAACACCATATATTTT. Translating it yields CASSFTGTGPSSGNTIYF.